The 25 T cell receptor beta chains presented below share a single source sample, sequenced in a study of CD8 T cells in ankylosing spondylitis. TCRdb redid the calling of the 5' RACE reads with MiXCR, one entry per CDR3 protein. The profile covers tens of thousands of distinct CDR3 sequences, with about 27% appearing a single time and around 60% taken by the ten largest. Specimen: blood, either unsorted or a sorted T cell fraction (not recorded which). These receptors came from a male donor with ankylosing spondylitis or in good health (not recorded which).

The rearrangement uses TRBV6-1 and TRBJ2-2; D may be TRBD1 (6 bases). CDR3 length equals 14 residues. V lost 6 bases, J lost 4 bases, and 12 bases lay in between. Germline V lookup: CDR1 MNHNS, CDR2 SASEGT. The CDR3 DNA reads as TGTGCCAGCAGACAGGGTTTACGCACCGGGGAGCTGTTTTTT. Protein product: CASRQGLRTGELFF.

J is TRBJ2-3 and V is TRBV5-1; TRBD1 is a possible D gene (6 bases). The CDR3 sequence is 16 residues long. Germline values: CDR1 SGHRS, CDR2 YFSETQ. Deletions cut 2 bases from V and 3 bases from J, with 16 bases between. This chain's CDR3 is CASSFQQGEGTDTQYF. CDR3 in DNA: TGCGCCAGCAGCTTCCAACAGGGAGAAGGGACAGATACGCAGTATTTT. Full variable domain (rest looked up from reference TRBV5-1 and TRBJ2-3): KAGVTQTPRYLIKTRGQQVTLSCSPISGHRSVSWYQQTPGQGLQFLFEYFSETQRNKGNFPGRFSGRQFSNSRSEMNVSTLELGDSALYLCASSFQQGEGTDTQYFGPGTRLTVL.

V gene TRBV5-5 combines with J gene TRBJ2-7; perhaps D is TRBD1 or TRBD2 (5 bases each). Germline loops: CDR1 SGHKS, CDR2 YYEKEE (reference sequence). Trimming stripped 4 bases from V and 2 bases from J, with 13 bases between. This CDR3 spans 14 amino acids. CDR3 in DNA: TGTGCCAGCAGCCTGGGGGACGGGGCCTACGAGCAGTACGTC. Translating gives CASSLGDGAYEQYV.

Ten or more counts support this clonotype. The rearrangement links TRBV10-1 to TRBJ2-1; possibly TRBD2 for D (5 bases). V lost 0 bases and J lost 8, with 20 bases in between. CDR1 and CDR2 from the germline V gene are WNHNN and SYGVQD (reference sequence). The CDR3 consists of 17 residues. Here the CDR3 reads CASSESRASRVGDEQFF. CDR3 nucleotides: TGCGCCAGCAGTGAGTCGAGGGCTAGTCGGGTCGGCGATGAGCAGTTCTTC.

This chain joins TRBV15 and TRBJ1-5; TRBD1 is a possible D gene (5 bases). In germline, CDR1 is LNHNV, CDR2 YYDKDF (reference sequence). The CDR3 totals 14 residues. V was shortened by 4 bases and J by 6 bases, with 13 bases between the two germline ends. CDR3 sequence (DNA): TGTGCCACCAGCAAGGGCGGGGGTTTTCAGCCCCAGCATTTT. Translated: CATSKGGGFQPQHF.

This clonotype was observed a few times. The CDR3 sequence is CASSPRGGIMNTEAFF. CDR3 in DNA: TGTGCCAGCAGCCCCCGGGGGGGAATAATGAACACTGAAGCTTTCTTT. The chain recombines TRBV3-1 with TRBJ1-1; D is possibly TRBD1 (5 bases). This CDR3 is 16 amino acids long. V lost 4 bases to trimming and J lost 0 bases, with 15 bases between them. Germline V gives CDR1 LGHDT, CDR2 YNNKEL (reference sequence).

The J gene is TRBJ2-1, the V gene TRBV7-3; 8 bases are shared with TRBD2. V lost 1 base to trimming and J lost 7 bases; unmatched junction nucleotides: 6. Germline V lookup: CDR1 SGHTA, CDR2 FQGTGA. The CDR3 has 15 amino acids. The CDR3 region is CASSLIRGGENEQFF. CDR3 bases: TGTGCCAGCAGCTTAATTCGGGGGGGCGAAAATGAGCAGTTCTTC. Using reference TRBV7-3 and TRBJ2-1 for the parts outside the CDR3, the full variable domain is GAGVSQTPSNKVTEKGKYVELRCDPISGHTALYWYRQSLGQGPEFLIYFQGTGAADDSGLPNDRFFAVRPEGSVSTLKIQRTERGDSAVYLCASSLIRGGENEQFFGPGTRLTVL.

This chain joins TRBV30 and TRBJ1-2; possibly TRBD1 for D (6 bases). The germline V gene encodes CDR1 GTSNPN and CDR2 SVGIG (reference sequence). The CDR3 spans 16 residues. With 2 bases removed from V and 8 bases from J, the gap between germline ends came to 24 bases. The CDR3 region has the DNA TGTGCCTGGAGTCCCATCCGGGACATCGGTCCTTTGGGCTACACCTTC. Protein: CAWSPIRDIGPLGYTF.

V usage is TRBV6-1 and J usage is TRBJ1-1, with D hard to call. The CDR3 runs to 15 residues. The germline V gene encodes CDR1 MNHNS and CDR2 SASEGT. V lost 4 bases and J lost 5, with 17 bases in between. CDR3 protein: CASSGLGRRDTEAFF. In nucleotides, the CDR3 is TGTGCCAGCAGTGGCCTCGGCAGGAGGGATACTGAAGCTTTCTTT.

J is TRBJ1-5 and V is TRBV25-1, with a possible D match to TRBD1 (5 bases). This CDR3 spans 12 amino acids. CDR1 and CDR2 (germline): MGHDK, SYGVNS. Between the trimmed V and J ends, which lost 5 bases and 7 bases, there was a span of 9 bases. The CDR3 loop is CASSRGGQPQHF. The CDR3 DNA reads TGTGCCAGCAGTAGGGGTGGACAGCCCCAGCATTTT.

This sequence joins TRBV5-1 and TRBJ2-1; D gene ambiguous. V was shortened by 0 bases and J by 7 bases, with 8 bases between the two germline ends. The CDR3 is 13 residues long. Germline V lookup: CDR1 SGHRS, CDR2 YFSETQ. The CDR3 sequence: CASSLVVGNEQFF. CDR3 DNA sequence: TGCGCCAGCAGCTTGGTGGTGGGGAATGAGCAGTTCTTC. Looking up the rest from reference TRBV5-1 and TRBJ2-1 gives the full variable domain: KAGVTQTPRYLIKTRGQQVTLSCSPISGHRSVSWYQQTPGQGLQFLFEYFSETQRNKGNFPGRFSGRQFSNSRSEMNVSTLELGDSALYLCASSLVVGNEQFFGPGTRLTVL.

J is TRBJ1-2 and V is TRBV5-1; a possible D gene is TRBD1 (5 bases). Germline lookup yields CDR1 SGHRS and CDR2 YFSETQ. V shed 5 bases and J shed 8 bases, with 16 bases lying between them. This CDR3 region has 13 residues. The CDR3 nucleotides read TGCGCCAGCAGATCGGACGGGACTTTCGGCTACACCTTC. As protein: CASRSDGTFGYTF.

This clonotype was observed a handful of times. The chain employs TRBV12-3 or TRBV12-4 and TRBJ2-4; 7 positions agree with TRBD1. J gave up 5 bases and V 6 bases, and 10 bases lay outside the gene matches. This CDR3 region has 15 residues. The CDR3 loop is CASSRIRTGQNIQYF. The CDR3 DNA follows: TGTGCCAGCAGCCGAATTCGGACAGGTCAAAACATTCAGTACTTC.

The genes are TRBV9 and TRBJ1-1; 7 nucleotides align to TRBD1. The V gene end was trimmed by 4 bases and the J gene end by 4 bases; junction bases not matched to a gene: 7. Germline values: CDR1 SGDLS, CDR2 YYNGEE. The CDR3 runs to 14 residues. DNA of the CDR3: TGTGCCAGCAGCTTCAGGGGGGGGGGCACTGAAGCTTTCTTT. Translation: CASSFRGGGTEAFF.

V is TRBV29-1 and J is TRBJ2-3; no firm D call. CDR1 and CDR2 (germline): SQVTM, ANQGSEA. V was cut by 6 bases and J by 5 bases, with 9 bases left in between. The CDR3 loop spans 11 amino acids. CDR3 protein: CSVESLDTQYF. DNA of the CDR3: TGCAGCGTAGAAAGCCTAGATACGCAGTATTTT.

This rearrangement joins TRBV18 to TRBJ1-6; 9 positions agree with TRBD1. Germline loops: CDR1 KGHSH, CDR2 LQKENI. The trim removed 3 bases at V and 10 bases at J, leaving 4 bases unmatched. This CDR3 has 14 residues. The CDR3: CASSPGQGQSPLHF. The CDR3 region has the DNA TGTGCCAGCTCACCGGGACAGGGTCAGTCACCCCTCCACTTT.

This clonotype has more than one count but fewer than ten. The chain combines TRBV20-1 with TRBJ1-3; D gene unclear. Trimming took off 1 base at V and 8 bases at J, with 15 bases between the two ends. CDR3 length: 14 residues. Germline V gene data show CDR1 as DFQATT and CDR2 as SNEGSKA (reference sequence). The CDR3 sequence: CSARGGPTMDTIYF. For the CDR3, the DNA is TGCAGTGCTAGAGGAGGGCCTACTATGGACACCATATATTTT.

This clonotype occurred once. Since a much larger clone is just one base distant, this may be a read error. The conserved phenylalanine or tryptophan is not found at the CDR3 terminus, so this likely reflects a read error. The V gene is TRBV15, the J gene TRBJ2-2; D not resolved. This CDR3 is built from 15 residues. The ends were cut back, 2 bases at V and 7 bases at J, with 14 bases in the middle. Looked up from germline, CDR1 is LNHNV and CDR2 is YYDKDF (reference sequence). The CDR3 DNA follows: TGTGCCACCAGCAGAATTACGGGTGTTGGCGGGGAGCTGTTTCTT. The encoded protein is CATSRITGVGGELFL.

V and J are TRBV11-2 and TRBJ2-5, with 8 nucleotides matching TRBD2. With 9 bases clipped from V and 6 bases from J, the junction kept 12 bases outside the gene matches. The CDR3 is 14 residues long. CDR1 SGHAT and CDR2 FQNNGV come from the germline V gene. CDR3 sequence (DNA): TGTGCCAGTTCACCCCCAGCGGGAGTAAAGACCCAGTACTTC. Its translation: CASSPPAGVKTQYF.

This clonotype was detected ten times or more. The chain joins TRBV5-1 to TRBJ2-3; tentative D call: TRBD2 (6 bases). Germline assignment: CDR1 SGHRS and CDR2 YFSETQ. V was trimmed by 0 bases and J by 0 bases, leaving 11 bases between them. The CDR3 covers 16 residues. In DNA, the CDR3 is TGCGCCAGCAGCTTGGGGCTAGCGCCTAGCACAGATACGCAGTATTTT. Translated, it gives CASSLGLAPSTDTQYF.

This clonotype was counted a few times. CDR3 DNA: TGTGCCATCAGTGAATGGCGGGAGGGCCCGAGGACCGGGGAGCTGTTTTTT. This sequence encodes CAISEWREGPRTGELFF. This chain uses TRBV10-3 with TRBJ2-2, with 9 bases identical to TRBD2. V shed 3 bases, J shed 5 bases, and the junction held 10 bases outside the gene matches. CDR1 is ENHRY, CDR2 SYGVKD, per germline. CDR3 size: 17 residues.

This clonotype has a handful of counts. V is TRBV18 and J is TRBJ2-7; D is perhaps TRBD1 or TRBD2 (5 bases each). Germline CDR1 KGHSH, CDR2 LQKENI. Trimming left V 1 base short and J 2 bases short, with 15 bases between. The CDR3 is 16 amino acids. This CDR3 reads CASSPLPGRRTYEQYF. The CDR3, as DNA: TGTGCCAGCTCACCACTTCCGGGACGCAGGACCTACGAGCAGTACTTC.

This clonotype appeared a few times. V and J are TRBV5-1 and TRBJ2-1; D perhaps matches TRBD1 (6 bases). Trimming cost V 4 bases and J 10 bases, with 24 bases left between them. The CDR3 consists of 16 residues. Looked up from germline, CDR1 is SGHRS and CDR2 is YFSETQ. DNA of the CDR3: TGCGCCAGCAGCGGCCCCACGGACAGTATGTCGGCCGAGCAGTTCTTC. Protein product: CASSGPTDSMSAEQFF.

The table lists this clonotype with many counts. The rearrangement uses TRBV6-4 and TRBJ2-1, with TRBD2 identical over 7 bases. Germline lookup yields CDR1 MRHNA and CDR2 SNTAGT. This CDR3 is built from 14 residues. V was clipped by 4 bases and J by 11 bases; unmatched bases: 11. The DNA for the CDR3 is TGTGCCAGCAGTGCGCTACCGACTAGCCACCAGCAGTTCTTC. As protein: CASSALPTSHQQFF.

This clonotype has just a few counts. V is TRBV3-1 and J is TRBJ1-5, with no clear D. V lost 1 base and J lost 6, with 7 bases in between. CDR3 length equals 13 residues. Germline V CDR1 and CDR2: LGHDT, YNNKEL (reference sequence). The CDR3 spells CASSQGATQPQHF. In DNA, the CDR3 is TGTGCCAGCAGCCAAGGGGCAACTCAGCCCCAGCATTTT. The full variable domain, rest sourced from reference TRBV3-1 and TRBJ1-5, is DTAVSQTPKYLVTQMGNDKSIKCEQNLGHDTMYWYKQDSKKFLKIMFSYNNKELIINETVPNRFSPKSPDKAHLNLHINSLELGDSAVYFCASSQGATQPQHFGDGTRLSIL.